This note documents a single T cell receptor (beta chain) sequence. Antigen specificity is unknown. This sample is drawn from a study of cytomegalovirus exposure and HLA in healthy donors. Points from the study as a whole: Several of the most significant clusters appeared linked to common viral pathogens, based on a later analysis. Productive status was seen about 87% or about 30% of the time for most TCR beta V segments in an earlier analysis.

The CDR3 consists of 15 residues. The germline gives CDR1 MNHEY, CDR2 SMNVEV (reference sequence). V gave up 5 bases and J gave up 6 bases; unmatched junction bases: 5. Primers: 60 Vbeta forward and 13 Jbeta reverse. In the authors' workflow: Counted up in a later analysis, unique TCR beta chains came to about 80 million, with around 12 million shared. Some clones are missing from TCRdb's copy, which holds only in-frame ones; the method was immunoSEQ multiplex PCR. V, J and clone size are taken as reported in that table, and D and trimming were inferred from the DNA itself. The sample has around 140,000 clones; 78% are singletons.

This clonotype originated in a woman between 18 and 30 years old in good health and CMV-seropositive. This chain joins TRBV27 and TRBJ2-7, with 15 bases identical to TRBD2. Sequencing input: PBMCs. The CDR3 bases are TGTGCCAGCAGTACCGGGACTAGCGGGGGGTCCGAGCAGTACTTC. This gives the protein CASSTGTSGGSEQYF.